The clone carrying this T cell receptor beta chain was observed a few times. Its target is unknown. Trimming removed 7 bases at V and 5 bases at J, with 22 bases between. CDR1 and CDR2 (germline): KGHDR, SFDVKD. The CDR3 sequence is 16 residues long. Time point described: pre-sensitization, week 0. Treatment denoted: therapeutic diphenylcyclopropenone sensitization with weekly scalp DPC. This sample was taken from a study of human T cells and chemical hapten exposure. In TCRdb, the RACE reads were re-called with MiXCR into one record per CDR3 protein. The sample lists about 300,000 distinct CDR3 sequences, roughly 6% seen once, with over 6.5% in the top ten. Study-wide results and caveats: Patch test score tracked positively with PT1 expanded TCR counts.

This rearrangement joins TRBV24-1 to TRBJ1-1; D gene uncertain. The specimen comprised whole blood, sampled in connection with sensitization to the hapten diphenylcyclopropenone (DPC). The receptor comes from a woman in her late teens or twenties with alopecia areata. Some clones in this sample may be carry-over from other donors' samples. CDR3 nucleotide sequence: TGTGCCACCAGGCTGATAATCCGGGAGCAGTGGACTGAAGCTTTCTTT. Translating it yields CATRLIIREQWTEAFF.